Listed below are T cell receptor beta chains from one sample, sequenced in a study of siplizumab effects on memory and regulatory T cells. Profiling relied on immunoSEQ multiplex PCR, and the TCRdb table lists in-frame clones only, not all of them. This sample yields 100,000 or so clones, of which approximately 94% are seen a single time; about 0.6% belongs to the top ten. The sequenced material came from Tregs sorted from blood. The receptors come from a human donor in good health. Each CDR3 is given with its conserved first and last residue. A D gene is named only where the DNA matches it firmly. Only part of the rows carry a size: once, few, many, or a class if the clone is expanded.

J,size,D,V,DNA,CDR3
TRBJ2-7,once,-,TRBV11-2,TGTGCCAGCAGTGATCGGGGGTCCGCCTACGAGCAGTACTTC,CASSDRGSAYEQYF
TRBJ1-2,few,-,TRBV10-3,TGTGCCATCAGCTCGGATTCATATGGCTACACCTTC,CAISSDSYGYTF
TRBJ2-7,once,-,TRBV6-6,TGTGCCAGCAGTTACTCGCCTGGCAGCTCCTACGAGCAGTACTTC,CASSYSPGSSYEQYF
TRBJ2-2,-,TRBD1,TRBV4-1,TGCGCCAGCAGCCAAGATCTCAGGGGGCTTGCCGGGGAGCTGTTTTTT,CASSQDLRGLAGELFF
TRBJ2-1,-,-,TRBV19,TGTGCCAGTAGTATAACAGGGTTTCTTTACAATGAGCAGTTCTTC,CASSITGFLYNEQFF
TRBJ1-2,-,-,TRBV11-3,TGTGCCAGCAGCCTGGATGGGCGAAACTATGGCTACACCTTC,CASSLDGRNYGYTF
TRBJ2-3,-,-,TRBV5-1,TGCGCCAGCAGCTTGGCGGGAGGGGGCAGGAATACGCAGTATTTT,CASSLAGGGRNTQYF
TRBJ1-1,-,-,TRBV7-2,TGTGCCAGCAGCTTAGACAGGCTGAACACTGAAGCTTTCTTT,CASSLDRLNTEAFF
TRBJ1-4,-,-,TRBV16,TGTGCCAGCAGCCACAGACAGCGCGCTAATGAAAAACTGTTTTTT,CASSHRQRANEKLFF
TRBJ1-1,-,-,TRBV28,TGTGCCAGCAGTTTAGATGGGGTGAACACTGAAGCTTTCTTT,CASSLDGVNTEAFF
TRBJ1-6,once,-,TRBV5-6,TGTGCCAGCAGCTTACGGCTCCCCAAAGGTCCCCTCCACTTT,CASSLRLPKGPLHF
TRBJ2-3,-,TRBD1,TRBV28,TGTGCCAGCAGAGACAGGGGCTTTGAGACAGATACGCAGTATTTT,CASRDRGFETDTQYF
TRBJ2-7,-,-,TRBV28,TGTGCCAGCAGTACTCAATACAAGGGACTCACGTGGAGGAACGAGCAGTACTTC,CASSTQYKGLTWRNEQYF
TRBJ2-1,-,TRBD2,TRBV4-1,TGCGCCAGCAGCCAAGATTTAGTGACTAGCGGGACAGTTAAGAGGTTCTTC,CASSQDLVTSGTVKRFF
TRBJ2-2,-,-,TRBV7-2,TGTGCCAGCACCCCTCCCGGGACCCGCGGCACCGGGGAGCTGTTTTTT,CASTPPGTRGTGELFF
TRBJ2-1,-,-,TRBV10-2,TGCACCAGCAGTACCGGCAGTCATGAGCAGTTCTTC,CTSSTGSHEQFF
TRBJ2-1,-,-,TRBV9,TGTGCCAGCAGCGTAGGGCTAGCGCTTGAGCAGTTCTTC,CASSVGLALEQFF
TRBJ2-1,-,-,TRBV28,TGTGCCAGCAGCGACCCCGGGGTAGAGCAGTTCTTC,CASSDPGVEQFF
TRBJ1-6,-,-,TRBV7-8,TGTGCCAGCAGCCCTATGATCGGCTCACCCCTCCACTTT,CASSPMIGSPLHF
TRBJ2-1,-,-,TRBV7-2,TGTGCCAGCAAAAAGGGCAATGAGCAGTTCTTC,CASKKGNEQFF
TRBJ1-4,-,TRBD1,TRBV27,TGTGCCAGCACCGTGGCCGGGACAGGGTCAGAAAAACTGTTTTTT,CASTVAGTGSEKLFF
TRBJ2-7,-,TRBD1,TRBV5-1,TGCGCCAGCAGCTGGGGACAGGGTGCCTACGAGCAGTACTTC,CASSWGQGAYEQYF
TRBJ1-2,-,-,TRBV19,TGTGCCAGTAGTATAATAGGCTATGGCTACACCTTC,CASSIIGYGYTF
TRBJ2-4,-,-,TRBV30,TGTGCCTGGAGTGCCCCTGGGGGACTGTACTTC,CAWSAPGGLYF
TRBJ2-7,-,TRBD1,TRBV28,TGTGCCAGCAGGGGGACAGTCTACGAGCAGTACTTC,CASRGTVYEQYF
TRBJ2-1,-,TRBD2,TRBV7-9,TGTGCCAGCAGCTTAGCGTGGCGGGAGCGAACTAATGAGCAGTTCTTC,CASSLAWRERTNEQFF
TRBJ1-4,-,-,TRBV4-1,TGCGCCAGCAGCCAAGCCTCGGTGCGTCGTACGCATGAAAAACTGTTTTTT,CASSQASVRRTHEKLFF
TRBJ2-7,-,-,TRBV5-1,TGCGCCAGCAGCTTGTGGGGTTACGAGCAGTACTTC,CASSLWGYEQYF
TRBJ2-1,-,TRBD2,TRBV12-5,TGTGCTAGTGGGAATCACGGACTAGCGGGTTACAATGAGCAGTTCTTC,CASGNHGLAGYNEQFF
TRBJ1-5,-,TRBD1,TRBV10-3,TGTGCCATCAGTGATACAGGGGGCAGGAGCAATCAGCCCCAGCATTTT,CAISDTGGRSNQPQHF
TRBJ2-1,-,-,TRBV19,TGTGCCAGTAGTATAGGGGCAGGCCGCTCCTACAATGAGCAGTTCTTC,CASSIGAGRSYNEQFF
TRBJ1-6,-,-,TRBV30,TGTGCCTGGAGGCAGGGCGGTCATTCACCCCTCCACTTT,CAWRQGGHSPLHF
TRBJ2-3,-,-,TRBV2,TGTGCCAGCAGGGGGGCGGGATCTGATACGCAGTATTTT,CASRGAGSDTQYF
TRBJ2-1,-,-,TRBV27,TGTGCCAGCAGAGCAAATCAGGGGCTAGCGAACCACAATGAGCAGTTCTTC,CASRANQGLANHNEQFF
TRBJ2-1,-,-,TRBV21-1,TGTGCCAGGAGGTCGGGACTAGCGGGAGATGGGAGGAGCAATGAGCAGTTCTTC,CARRSGLAGDGRSNEQFF